A single sample is the source of the 32 T cell receptor beta chains below, sequenced in a study of T cell clusters in autoimmune cytopenias. Multiplex touch-down PCR amplified TRB using TRB-A and TRB-B pools in one tube. TCRdb reanalyzed the multiplex PCR reads and collapses them to one entry per CDR3 protein, without DNA. The sample table includes some 15,000 distinct CDR3 sequences. TRB amplification used around 0.25 ug of peripheral blood genomic DNA. The same data also contributed to another study, on T cell repertoires in aging, cancer and after chemotherapy.

The material sequenced was peripheral blood. The receptors stem from a human donor in good health.

The chain has TRBV27 and TRBJ2-1. From germline, CDR1 is MNHEY and CDR2 SMNVEV (reference sequence). This CDR3 contains 14 residues. The CDR3 loop reads CVSWSGSTYNEQFF.

The chain links TRBV6-5 to TRBJ2-2; the TCRdb call, TRBD2, lacks DNA for checking. The CDR3 sequence is 16 residues long. Germline CDR1 reads MNHEY; CDR2 reads SVGAGI. This CDR3 reads CAITAGGRRNTGELFF.

Judged by frequency, this clonotype is medium-sized. The chain joins TRBV19 to TRBJ2-2; the D call from TCRdb, TRBD1, cannot be confirmed without DNA. In germline, CDR1 is LNHDA, CDR2 SQIVND (reference sequence). CDR3 size: 12 residues. This chain's CDR3 is CASSPGSGELFF.

This chain joins TRBV27 and TRBJ2-3; TCRdb returns TRBD1, unconfirmable since there is no DNA. Germline loops: CDR1 MNHEY, CDR2 SMNVEV (reference sequence). There are 14 residues in the CDR3. The CDR3 loop is CASSINRAGDTQYF.

The chain combines TRBV11-3 with TRBJ1-1; checking the TCRdb D call of TRBD1 is not possible without DNA. Germline-derived CDR1 and CDR2 are SGHNT and YENEEA. This CDR3 has 13 residues. The CDR3: CASSLTRYTEAFF.

The chain carries TRBV19 and TRBJ2-3; with no DNA, the TCRdb D assignment of TRBD2 cannot be verified. Looked up from germline, CDR1 is LNHDA and CDR2 is SQIVND (reference sequence). The length of the CDR3 is 15 residues. The CDR3 sequence: CASRGLAGYKDTQYF. Using reference TRBV19 and TRBJ2-3 for the parts outside the CDR3, the full variable domain is DGGITQSPKYLFRKEGQNVTLSCEQNLNHDAMYWYRQDPGQGLRLIYYSQIVNDFQKGDIAEGYSVSREKKESFPLTVTSAQKNPTAFYLCASRGLAGYKDTQYFGPGTRLTVL.

V usage is TRBV7-2 and J usage is TRBJ1-1; TCRdb indicates TRBD1, and absent DNA this call remains unverified. This CDR3 region has 14 residues. Germline CDR1 and CDR2: SGHTA and FQGNSA. The CDR3 sequence is CASSLGGGSTEAFF.

This sequence joins TRBV19 and TRBJ1-2; with no DNA, the TCRdb D assignment of TRBD1 cannot be verified. Germline V gives CDR1 LNHDA, CDR2 SQIVND (reference sequence). This CDR3 has 13 amino acids. The CDR3 spells CASNPGAHYGYTF.

The V call is TRBV30, the J call TRBJ2-7. Germline V CDR1 and CDR2: GTSNPN, SVGIG (reference sequence). CDR3 length equals 11 residues. The CDR3 loop is CAWSGGYEQYF. Based on the CDR3 plus reference TRBV30 and TRBJ2-7, the full variable domain is SQTIHQWPATLVQPVGSPLSLECTVEGTSNPNLYWYRQAAGRGLQLLFYSVGIGQISSEVPQNLSASRPQDRQFILSSKKLLLSDSGFYLCAWSGGYEQYFGPGTRLTVT.

The rearrangement uses TRBV19 and TRBJ1-2; the TRBD1 assignment by TCRdb is unverifiable without DNA. Germline CDR1 reads LNHDA; CDR2 reads SQIVND (reference sequence). The CDR3 is 14 residues long. The CDR3 protein is CASTSRTDYYGYTF.

The J gene is TRBJ2-5, the V gene TRBV7-9. CDR3 length: 13 amino acids. Germline values: CDR1 SEHNR, CDR2 FQNEAQ (reference sequence). The CDR3 region is CASRPSSSETQYF.

This clonotype is classed as medium-sized (0.01 to 0.1%) by frequency. The V and J genes are TRBV29-1 and TRBJ2-1; the TCRdb call, TRBD2, lacks DNA for checking. CDR3 length: 15 amino acids. CDR1 and CDR2 (germline): SQVTM, ANQGSEA. The CDR3 here is CSVVRGGRAYNEQFF.

This rearrangement joins TRBV19 to TRBJ2-3; TCRdb picks TRBD2, but there is no DNA to check that call. Germline V gene data show CDR1 as LNHDA and CDR2 as SQIVND (reference sequence). There are 16 residues in the CDR3. CDR3 sequence: CASSIGYGSGTDTQYF.

The chain recombines TRBV10-3 with TRBJ2-5. The CDR3 runs 13 residues. In germline, CDR1 is ENHRY, CDR2 SYGVKD. The CDR3 loop is CAISEVVSGTQYF.

The chain recombines TRBV30 with TRBJ1-1. This CDR3 is 13 amino acids long. The germline V gene has CDR1 GTSNPN and CDR2 SVGIG (reference sequence). The chain's CDR3 is CAWSVGLNTEAFF.

This chain links TRBV6-1 with TRBJ1-2; the TRBD1 assignment by TCRdb is unverifiable without DNA. The V gene's germline CDR1 is MNHNS and CDR2 SASEGT. The CDR3 totals 14 residues. The CDR3 loop reads CASKTGKWGYGYTF.

The V call is TRBV19, the J call TRBJ1-5; TCRdb reports TRBD1, a call that lacks DNA to check it against. The CDR3 is made up of 14 amino acids. Germline V lookup: CDR1 LNHDA, CDR2 SQIVND (reference sequence). The CDR3 is CASSIRPGYQPQHF.

CDR3: CASSYSSVTSYEQYF. The chain carries TRBV6-5 and TRBJ2-7. The CDR3 has 15 residues. Germline values: CDR1 MNHEY, CDR2 SVGAGI.

In terms of frequency, this clonotype is medium-sized (0.01 to 0.1%). V gene TRBV29-1 combines with J gene TRBJ1-1; without DNA, the TCRdb call of TRBD1 cannot be checked. The CDR3 loop spans 16 amino acids. Germline CDR1 is SQVTM and CDR2 is ANQGSEA. CDR3: CSVETGRQGRRTEAFF.

V is TRBV11-3 and J is TRBJ1-4. The CDR3 consists of 13 residues. Germline values: CDR1 SGHNT, CDR2 YENEEA. The CDR3 is CARSLFRDEKLFF.

The gene calls are TRBV24-1 and TRBJ2-3; TCRdb's assignment of TRBD1 cannot be checked, as there is no DNA. The germline V gene has CDR1 KGHDR and CDR2 SFDVKD. This CDR3 is 11 amino acids long. The CDR3: CATGQRGTQYF.

This chain joins TRBV18 and TRBJ2-1; the D call of TRBD1 rests on TCRdb alone, since no DNA is present to check it. The CDR3 consists of 15 residues. Germline V gene lookup returns CDR1 KGHSH and CDR2 LQKENI. CDR3 residues: CASSPSRTTYTEQFF.

The chain recombines TRBV5-1 with TRBJ2-1; TCRdb indicates TRBD2, and absent DNA this call remains unverified. The CDR3 is 16 amino acids. CDR1 and CDR2 (germline): SGHRS, YFSETQ. CDR3 region: CASSWPGTSTYNEQFF.

The gene calls are TRBV19 and TRBJ2-1. CDR1 and CDR2 from the germline V gene are LNHDA and SQIVND (reference sequence). The CDR3 contains 12 residues. CDR3 loop: CASSPTYNEQFF.

The rearrangement joins TRBV11-3 to TRBJ2-3; with no DNA, the TCRdb D assignment of TRBD2 cannot be verified. CDR3 length equals 16 residues. The germline V gene has CDR1 SGHNT and CDR2 YENEEA. The chain's CDR3 is CASSLPSLEAYGSQYF.

The chain is built from TRBV19 and TRBJ1-1. Germline V gene lookup returns CDR1 LNHDA and CDR2 SQIVND (reference sequence). The CDR3 extends over 13 amino acids. This chain's CDR3 is CASSIGSGPWAFF.

The rearrangement joins TRBV30 to TRBJ1-1; TCRdb's D call, TRBD1, is unchecked because there is no DNA. The CDR3 length is 14 residues. Per the germline V gene, CDR1 is GTSNPN and CDR2 is SVGIG (reference sequence). The CDR3 region is CAWTREGRWDEAFF.

This rearrangement joins TRBV18 to TRBJ1-4; the TCRdb D gene call, TRBD1, has no DNA to confirm it. CDR3 size: 16 residues. Per the germline V gene, CDR1 is KGHSH and CDR2 is LQKENI. The CDR3: CASSPLRGQGNEKLFF.

J is TRBJ2-2 and V is TRBV27; TCRdb's D call, TRBD1, is unchecked because there is no DNA. This CDR3 region has 15 residues. The germline gives CDR1 MNHEY, CDR2 SMNVEV (reference sequence). The CDR3: CASSLEGAYTGELFF.

This rearrangement joins TRBV27 to TRBJ1-5. Germline CDR1 reads MNHEY; CDR2 reads SMNVEV (reference sequence). The CDR3 is 12 amino acids. The CDR3 here is CASGLLSRPQHF.

This chain links TRBV13 with TRBJ2-2; TCRdb picks TRBD1, but there is no DNA to check that call. The CDR3 has 15 residues. Germline V gene data show CDR1 as PRHDT and CDR2 as FYEKMQ (reference sequence). The CDR3 region is CASSLRDRDGGELFF.

This clonotype is labeled medium-sized based on frequency. CDR3 amino acids: CSVADSPNEQYF. V is TRBV29-1 and J is TRBJ2-7. This CDR3 has 12 amino acids. Per germline, CDR1 SQVTM and CDR2 ANQGSEA.